The 8 T cell receptor beta chains in this list originate from one sample, sequenced in a study of T cell responses to AZD1222 COVID-19 vaccine. Measured with immunoSEQ multiplex PCR; TCRdb has only the in-frame clones, and not every one. The sample has more than 100,000 clones, roughly 92% seen once. The source was peripheral blood, collected on day 0 of AZD1222 vaccination. All receptors come from an adult in good health.

J is TRBJ1-1 and V is TRBV19, with D possibly TRBD1 on 5 matching bases. Germline lookup yields CDR1 LNHDA and CDR2 SQIVND (reference sequence). Trimming pared 7 bases from V and 1 base from J, leaving 13 bases between. The CDR3 contains 14 residues. CDR3: CASNRWGGNTEAFF. CDR3 DNA sequence: TGTGCCAGTAACCGGTGGGGGGGGAACACTGAAGCTTTCTTT.

The J gene is TRBJ1-5, the V gene TRBV30; D perhaps matches TRBD1 (5 bases). The CDR3 extends over 15 amino acids. Per germline, CDR1 GTSNPN and CDR2 SVGIG (reference sequence). Trimming left V 2 bases short and J 7 bases short, with 18 bases between. CDR3: CAWSTVRGPFQPQHF. In nucleotides, the CDR3 is TGTGCCTGGAGTACAGTACGGGGCCCTTTCCAGCCCCAGCATTTT.

The chain has TRBV5-6 and TRBJ2-7; TRBD2 agrees at 7 bases. J gave up 4 bases and V 0 bases, and 16 bases lay outside the gene matches. Germline-derived CDR1 and CDR2 are SGHDT and YYEEEE. The CDR3 covers 18 residues. The CDR3 nucleotides are TGTGCCAGCAGCTTGGTATCCAACCTGGCGGGGGTTGGGTACGAGCAGTACTTC. Amino acid sequence: CASSLVSNLAGVGYEQYF.

The rearrangement joins TRBV11-2 to TRBJ2-1; 10 nucleotides match TRBD2. Losses at the gene ends were 3 bases for V and 0 bases for J; bases not matched to a gene: 11. Germline loops: CDR1 SGHAT, CDR2 FQNNGV. This CDR3 is 19 amino acids long. The CDR3 here is CASSFYGSGRLVSYNEQFF. CDR3 nucleotide sequence: TGTGCCAGCAGCTTCTATGGTAGCGGGAGGCTTGTCTCCTACAATGAGCAGTTCTTC.

A single count supports this clone. The chain uses TRBV20-1 and TRBJ1-1; the D is unclear. Germline loops: CDR1 DFQATT, CDR2 SNEGSKA (reference sequence). This CDR3 spans 11 amino acids. The ends were cut back, 3 bases at V and 11 bases at J, with 13 bases in the middle. The DNA of the CDR3 is TGCAGTGCTAGTGGGCAGAAGGAGGCTTTCTTT. It is translated as CSASGQKEAFF.

The chain joins TRBV12-3 or TRBV12-4 to TRBJ2-5, with TRBD1 identical over 8 bases. V trimming: 4 bases; J trimming: 6 bases; junction bases outside the gene matches: 4. This CDR3 has 13 residues. CDR3 protein: CASSWTGMKTQYF. In DNA, the CDR3 is TGTGCCAGCAGTTGGACAGGGATGAAGACCCAGTACTTC.

As DNA, the CDR3 is TGTGCCAGCAGCTTAGATTACGCATACGAGCAGTACTTC. Its protein product is CASSLDYAYEQYF. This chain uses TRBV11-2 with TRBJ2-7, with no clear D. Trimming stripped 0 bases from V and 4 bases from J, with 7 bases between. The CDR3 is 13 amino acids. Germline V gene sequence: CDR1 SGHAT, CDR2 FQNNGV. The full variable domain, in which reference TRBV11-2 and TRBJ2-7 provide the parts outside the CDR3, is EAGVAQSPRYKIIEKRQSVAFWCNPISGHATLYWYQQILGQGPKLLIQFQNNGVVDDSQLPKDRFSAERLKGVDSTLKIQPAKLEDSAVYLCASSLDYAYEQYFGPGTRLTVT.

This rearrangement joins TRBV3-1 (or the pseudogene TRBV3-2) to TRBJ2-1; 10 bases fit TRBD2. The J segment lost 2 bases and the V segment lost 5 bases, leaving 9 bases of the junction unmatched. This CDR3 has 17 amino acids. The germline CDR1 and CDR2 sequences are LGHDT and YNNKEL (reference sequence). CDR3 in amino acids: CASSKILAGAPYNEQFF. CDR3 in DNA: TGTGCCAGCAGCAAAATCCTAGCGGGGGCCCCCTACAATGAGCAGTTCTTC.